This T cell receptor beta chain originates from a study of HIV-infected patients and healthy controls. No cell fractionation was done, so the repertoire covers all unsorted peripheral blood T cells. This clonotype appeared many times. The V and J ends lost 4 bases and 4 bases, in that order; junction bases with no gene match: 4. CDR3 size: 16 residues. Germline lookup yields CDR1 SGHDT and CDR2 YYEEEE. Around 450 ng RNA was reverse transcribed with alpha and beta constant-region primers. Using multiplexing indices, alpha and beta chain libraries were generated apart by chain-specific third strand synthesis. TCRdb processed the 5' RACE reads anew with MiXCR; each CDR3 protein has one entry. Among 8,000 to 10,000 distinct CDR3 sequences, approximately 7% were seen once, and the ten largest hold roughly 34%.

The sample consisted of blood, taken before antiretroviral therapy. The sequence was collected from an adult with HIV infection. V is TRBV5-6 and J is TRBJ2-3; 15 positions agree with TRBD2. Written as DNA, the CDR3 is TGTGCCAGCAGCGCGGGACTAGCGGGGGGACCAGATACGCAGTATTTT. Protein: CASSAGLAGGPDTQYF.